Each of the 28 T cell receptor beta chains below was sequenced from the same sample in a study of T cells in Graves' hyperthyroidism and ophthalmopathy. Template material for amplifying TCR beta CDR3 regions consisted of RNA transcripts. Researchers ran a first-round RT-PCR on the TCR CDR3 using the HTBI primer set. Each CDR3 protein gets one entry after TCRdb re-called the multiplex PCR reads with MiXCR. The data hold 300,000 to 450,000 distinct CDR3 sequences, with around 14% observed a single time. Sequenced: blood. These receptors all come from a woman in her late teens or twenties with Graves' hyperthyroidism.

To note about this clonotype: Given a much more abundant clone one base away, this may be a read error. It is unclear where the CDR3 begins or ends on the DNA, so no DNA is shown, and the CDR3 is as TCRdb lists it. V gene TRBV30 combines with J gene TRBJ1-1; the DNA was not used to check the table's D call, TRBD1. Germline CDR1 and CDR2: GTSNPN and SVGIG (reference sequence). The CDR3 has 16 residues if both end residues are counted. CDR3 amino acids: CAWSVGEGAGDTEALF.

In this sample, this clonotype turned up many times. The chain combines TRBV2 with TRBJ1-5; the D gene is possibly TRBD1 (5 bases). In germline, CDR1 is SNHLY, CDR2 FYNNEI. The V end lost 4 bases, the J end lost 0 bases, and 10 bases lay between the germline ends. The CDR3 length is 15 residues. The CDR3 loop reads CASSGGRGSNQPQHF. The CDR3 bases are TGTGCCAGCAGTGGGGGGAGGGGTAGCAATCAGCCCCAGCATTTT.

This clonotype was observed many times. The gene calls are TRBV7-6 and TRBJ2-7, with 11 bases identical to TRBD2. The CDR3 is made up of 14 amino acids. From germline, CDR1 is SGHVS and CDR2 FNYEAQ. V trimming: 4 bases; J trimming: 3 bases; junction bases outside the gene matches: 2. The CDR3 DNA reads TGTGCCAGCAGCTCGGGGACTAGCGGCTACGAGCAGTACTTC. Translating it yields CASSSGTSGYEQYF. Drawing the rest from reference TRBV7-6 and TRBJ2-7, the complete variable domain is GAGVSQSPRYKVTKRGQDVALRCDPISGHVSLYWYRQALGQGPEFLTYFNYEAQQDKSGLPNDRFSAERPEGSISTLTIQRTEQRDSAMYRCASSSGTSGYEQYFGPGTRLTVT.

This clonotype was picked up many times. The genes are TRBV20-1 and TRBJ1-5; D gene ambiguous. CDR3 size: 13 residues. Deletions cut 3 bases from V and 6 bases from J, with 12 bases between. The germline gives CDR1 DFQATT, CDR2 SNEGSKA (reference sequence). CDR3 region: CSARVLMLQPQHF. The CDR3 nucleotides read TGCAGTGCTAGGGTGCTAATGCTTCAGCCCCAGCATTTT.

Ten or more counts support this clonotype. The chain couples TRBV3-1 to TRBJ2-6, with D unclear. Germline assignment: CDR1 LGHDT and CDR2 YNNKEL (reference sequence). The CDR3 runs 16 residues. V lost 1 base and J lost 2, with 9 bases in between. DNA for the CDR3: TGTGCCAGCAGCCAAGCGCTGGGCACTGGGGCCAACGTCCTGACTTTC. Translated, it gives CASSQALGTGANVLTF.

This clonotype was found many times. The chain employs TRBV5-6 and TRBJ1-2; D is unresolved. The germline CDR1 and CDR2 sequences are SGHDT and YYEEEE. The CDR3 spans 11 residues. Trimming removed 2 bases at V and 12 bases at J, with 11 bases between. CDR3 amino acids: CASSLGPGNTF. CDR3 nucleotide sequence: TGTGCCAGCAGCTTAGGTCCGGGAAACACCTTC. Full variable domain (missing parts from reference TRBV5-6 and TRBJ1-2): DAGVTQSPTHLIKTRGQQVTLRCSPKSGHDTVSWYQQALGQGPQFIFQYYEEEERQRGNFPDRFSGHQFPNYSSELNVNALLLGDSALYLCASSLGPGNTFGSGTRLTVV.

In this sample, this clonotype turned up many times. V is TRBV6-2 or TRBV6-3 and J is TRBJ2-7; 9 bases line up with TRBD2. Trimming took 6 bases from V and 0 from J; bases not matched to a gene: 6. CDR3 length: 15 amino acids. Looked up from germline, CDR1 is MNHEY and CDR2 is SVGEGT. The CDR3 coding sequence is TGTGCCAGCAGGGACCTTAGCGGGAGCTCCTACGAGCAGTACTTC. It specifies CASRDLSGSSYEQYF.

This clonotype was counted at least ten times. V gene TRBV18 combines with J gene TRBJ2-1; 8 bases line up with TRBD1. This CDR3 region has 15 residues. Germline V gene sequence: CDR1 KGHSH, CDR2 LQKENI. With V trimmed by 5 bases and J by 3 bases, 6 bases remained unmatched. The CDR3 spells CASSTGQVNYNEQFF. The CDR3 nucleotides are TGTGCCAGCTCAACGGGACAGGTAAACTACAATGAGCAGTTCTTC.

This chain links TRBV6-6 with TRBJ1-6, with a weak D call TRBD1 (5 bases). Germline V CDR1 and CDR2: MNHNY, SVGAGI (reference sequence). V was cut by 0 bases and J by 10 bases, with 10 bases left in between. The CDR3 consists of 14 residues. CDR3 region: CASSYSQGGSPLHF. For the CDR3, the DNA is TGTGCCAGCAGTTACTCGCAGGGTGGGTCACCCCTCCACTTT.

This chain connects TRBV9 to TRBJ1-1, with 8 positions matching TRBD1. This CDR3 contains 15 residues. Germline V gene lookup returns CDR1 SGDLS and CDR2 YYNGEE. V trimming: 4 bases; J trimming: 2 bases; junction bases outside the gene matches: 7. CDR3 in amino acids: CASSSYRGGNTEAFF. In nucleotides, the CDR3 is TGTGCCAGCAGCTCATACAGGGGGGGAAACACTGAAGCTTTCTTT.

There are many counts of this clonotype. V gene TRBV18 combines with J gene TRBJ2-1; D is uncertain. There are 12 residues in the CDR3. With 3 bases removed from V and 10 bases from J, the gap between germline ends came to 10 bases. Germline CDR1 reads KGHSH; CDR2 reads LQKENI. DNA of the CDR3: TGTGCCAGCTCACCCTCCGGTGGGGAGCAGTTCTTC. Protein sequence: CASSPSGGEQFF. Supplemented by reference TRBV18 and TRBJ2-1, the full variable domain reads NAGVMQNPRHLVRRRGQEARLRCSPMKGHSHVYWYRQLPEEGLKFMVYLQKENIIDESGMPKERFSAEFPKEGPSILRIQQVVRGDSAAYFCASSPSGGEQFFGPGTRLTVL.

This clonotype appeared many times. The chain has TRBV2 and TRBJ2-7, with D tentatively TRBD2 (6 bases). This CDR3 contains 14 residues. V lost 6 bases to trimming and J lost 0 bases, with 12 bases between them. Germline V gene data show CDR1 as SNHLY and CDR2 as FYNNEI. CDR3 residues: CASRGTLSSYEQYF. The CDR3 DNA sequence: TGTGCCAGCAGGGGGACTTTAAGCTCCTACGAGCAGTACTTC.

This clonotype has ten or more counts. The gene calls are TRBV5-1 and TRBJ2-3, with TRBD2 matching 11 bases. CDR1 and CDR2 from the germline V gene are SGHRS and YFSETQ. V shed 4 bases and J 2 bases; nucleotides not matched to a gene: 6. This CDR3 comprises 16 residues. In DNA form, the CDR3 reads TGCGCCAGCAGCCAGGGACTAGCGGCCTACACAGATACGCAGTATTTT. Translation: CASSQGLAAYTDTQYF.

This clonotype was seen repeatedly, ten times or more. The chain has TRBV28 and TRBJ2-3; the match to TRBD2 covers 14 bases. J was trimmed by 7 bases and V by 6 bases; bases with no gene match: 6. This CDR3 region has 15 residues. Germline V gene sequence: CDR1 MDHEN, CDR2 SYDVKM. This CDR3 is CASSTTSGGAHTQYF. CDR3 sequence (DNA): TGTGCCAGCAGCACGACTAGCGGGGGGGCACATACGCAGTATTTT.

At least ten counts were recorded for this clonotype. The CDR3 is CASSGDGEAYNEQFF. DNA for the CDR3: TGTGCCAGCAGTGGGGATGGGGAGGCCTACAATGAGCAGTTCTTC. The chain links TRBV6-1 to TRBJ2-1; the D gene is possibly TRBD2 (6 bases). There are 15 residues in the CDR3. The germline V and J ends were trimmed by 4 bases and 2 bases, with 12 bases remaining between them. The germline CDR1 and CDR2 sequences are MNHNS and SASEGT.

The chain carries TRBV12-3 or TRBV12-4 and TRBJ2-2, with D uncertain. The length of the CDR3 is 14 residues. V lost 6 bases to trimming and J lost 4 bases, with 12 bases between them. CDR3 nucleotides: TGTGCCAGCAGAACGACAAGGATCACCGGGGAGCTGTTTTTT. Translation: CASRTTRITGELFF.

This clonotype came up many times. The DNA for the CDR3 is TGTGCCAGCAGTTACGGCTTGACTAACTCCCTACAGAAAGAGCAGTTCTTC. Amino acid sequence: CASSYGLTNSLQKEQFF. The chain carries TRBV28 and TRBJ2-1; D might be TRBD2 (5 bases). V lost 4 bases and J 10 bases, leaving 26 bases between the germline ends. CDR1 is MDHEN and CDR2 is SYDVKM in the germline V gene. This CDR3 is 17 amino acids long.

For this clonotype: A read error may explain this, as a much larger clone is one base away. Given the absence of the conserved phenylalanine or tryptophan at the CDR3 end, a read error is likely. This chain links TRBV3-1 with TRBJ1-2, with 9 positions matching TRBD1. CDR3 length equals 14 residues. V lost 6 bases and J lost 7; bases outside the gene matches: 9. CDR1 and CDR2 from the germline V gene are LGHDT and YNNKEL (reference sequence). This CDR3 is CASSPPGQGSGYTL. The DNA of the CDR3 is TGTGCCAGCAGTCCCCCGGGACAGGGCTCTGGCTACACCCTC.

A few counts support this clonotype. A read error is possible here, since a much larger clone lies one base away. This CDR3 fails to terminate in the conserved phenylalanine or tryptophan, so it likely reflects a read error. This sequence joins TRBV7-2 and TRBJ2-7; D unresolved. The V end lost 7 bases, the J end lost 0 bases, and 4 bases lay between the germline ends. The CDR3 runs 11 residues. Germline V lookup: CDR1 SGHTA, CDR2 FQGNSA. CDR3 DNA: TGTGCCAGCACTTTCTCCTACGAGCAGTACTTA. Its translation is CASTFSYEQYL.

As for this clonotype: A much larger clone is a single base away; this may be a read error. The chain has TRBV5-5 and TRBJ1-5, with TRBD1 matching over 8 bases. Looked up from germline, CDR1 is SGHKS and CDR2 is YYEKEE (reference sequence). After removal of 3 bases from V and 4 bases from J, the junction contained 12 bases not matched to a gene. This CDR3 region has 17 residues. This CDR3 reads CASSYGLGQDENQPQHF. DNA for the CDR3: TGTGCCAGCAGCTATGGTTTGGGACAGGACGAAAATCAGCCCCAGCATTTT.

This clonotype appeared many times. CDR3 sequence: CASSFGLLGGEAFF. The CDR3 DNA is TGTGCCAGCAGTTTCGGGCTCCTCGGGGGTGAAGCTTTCTTT. J is TRBJ1-1 and V is TRBV12-3 or TRBV12-4, with D maybe TRBD1 (5 bases). The CDR3 is 14 amino acids. V lost 3 bases and J 7 bases, leaving 15 bases between the germline ends.

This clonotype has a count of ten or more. The CDR3 sequence is CASSLTDRVGQTQYF. The CDR3 DNA follows: TGTGCCAGCAGCTTAACGGATAGGGTCGGACAGACCCAGTACTTC. The rearrangement uses TRBV7-9 and TRBJ2-5; D not resolved. This CDR3 comprises 15 residues. Germline lookup yields CDR1 SEHNR and CDR2 FQNEAQ (reference sequence). V lost 2 bases and J lost 6, with 16 bases in between.

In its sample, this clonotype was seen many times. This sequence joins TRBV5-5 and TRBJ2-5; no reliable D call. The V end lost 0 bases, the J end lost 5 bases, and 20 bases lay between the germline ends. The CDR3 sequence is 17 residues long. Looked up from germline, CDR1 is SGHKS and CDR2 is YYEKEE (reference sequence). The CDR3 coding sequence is TGTGCCAGCAGCTTGGCCTTCTTCCAGCAATCATGGGAGACCCAGTACTTC. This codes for CASSLAFFQQSWETQYF.

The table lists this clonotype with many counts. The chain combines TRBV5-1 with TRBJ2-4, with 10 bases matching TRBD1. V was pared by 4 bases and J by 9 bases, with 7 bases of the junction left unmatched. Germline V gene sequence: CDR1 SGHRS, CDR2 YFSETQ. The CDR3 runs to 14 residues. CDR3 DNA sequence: TGCGCCAGCAGCGGACAGGGGGTGGATGGCATTCAGTACTTC. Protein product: CASSGQGVDGIQYF.

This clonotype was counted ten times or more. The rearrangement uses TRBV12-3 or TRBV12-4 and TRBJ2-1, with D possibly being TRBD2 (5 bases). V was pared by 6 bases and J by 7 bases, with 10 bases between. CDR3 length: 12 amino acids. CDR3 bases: TGTGCCAGCAGACCGACTACGAATGAGCAGTTCTTC. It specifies CASRPTTNEQFF.

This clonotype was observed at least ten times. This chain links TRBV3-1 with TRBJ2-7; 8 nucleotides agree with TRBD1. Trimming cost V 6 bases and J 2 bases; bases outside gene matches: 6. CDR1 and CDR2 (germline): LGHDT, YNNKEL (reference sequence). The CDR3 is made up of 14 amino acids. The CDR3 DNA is TGTGCCAGCAGTGACGGACAGGGAACCTACGAGCAGTACTTC. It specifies CASSDGQGTYEQYF.

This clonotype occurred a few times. The CDR3 here is CSARNTGGHNSPLHF. DNA for the CDR3: TGCAGTGCTAGAAACACAGGGGGCCATAATTCACCCCTCCACTTT. The chain is built from TRBV20-1 and TRBJ1-6; 9 bases fit TRBD1. The CDR3 loop spans 15 amino acids. V shed 2 bases, J shed 5 bases, and the junction held 4 bases outside the gene matches. Germline V lookup: CDR1 DFQATT, CDR2 SNEGSKA (reference sequence).

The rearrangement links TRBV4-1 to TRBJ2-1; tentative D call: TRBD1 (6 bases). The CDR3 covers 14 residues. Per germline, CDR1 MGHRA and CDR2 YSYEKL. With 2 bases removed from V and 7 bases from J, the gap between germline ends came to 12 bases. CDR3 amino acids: CASSQTQGTNEQFF. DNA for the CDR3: TGCGCCAGCAGCCAAACACAGGGAACGAATGAGCAGTTCTTC.